The rows below give T cell receptor beta chains drawn from one sample of a study of blood T cells in healthy people across ages. MiXCR was run by TCRdb on the 5' RACE reads, yielding one entry per CDR3 protein. The repertoire holds fewer than 2,000,000 distinct CDR3 sequences, with approximately 39% as singletons. Sequenced sample: blood. These receptors came from a human donor in good health. CDR3s include the opening cysteine and the closing phenylalanine or tryptophan. D genes are given only for firm matches. Some rows have no size entry. The others give once, few or many, or a class for an expanded clone.

D gene	clone size	CDR3 length	J gene	V gene	CDR3 protein	CDR3 DNA
TRBD1	few	15	TRBJ1-2	TRBV5-8	CASSPPGQGLYGYTF	TGTGCCAGCAGCCCACCGGGACAGGGGCTCTATGGCTACACCTTC
-	-	14	TRBJ2-3	TRBV21-1	CASSKEGKTDTQYF	TGTGCCAGCAGCAAAGAGGGAAAGACAGATACGCAGTATTTT
-	-	13	TRBJ2-5	TRBV3-1	CANSWTNEETQYF	TGTGCCAACAGTTGGACCAATGAAGAGACCCAGTACTTC
TRBD1	-	17	TRBJ1-2	TRBV11-1	CASSLPRQGSLVNGYTF	TGTGCCAGCAGCTTACCTCGACAGGGCTCCCTGGTTAATGGCTACACCTTC
-	many	13	TRBJ2-1	TRBV3-1	CASSQDLNNEQFF	TGTGCCAGCAGCCAAGATCTCAACAATGAGCAGTTCTTC
-	-	15	TRBJ2-2	TRBV5-1	CASSLGGASTGELFF	TGCGCCAGCAGCTTGGGCGGGGCGAGCACCGGGGAGCTGTTTTTT
-	few	15	TRBJ2-7	TRBV7-2	CASSARHISSYEQYF	TGTGCCAGCAGCGCCCGACACATAAGCTCCTACGAGCAGTACTTC
-	-	13	TRBJ2-7	TRBV18	CASSRTGPDEQYF	TGTGCCAGCTCACGTACAGGGCCGGACGAGCAGTACTTC
-	-	14	TRBJ2-3	TRBV4-3	CASSQDLLSDTQYF	TGCGCCAGCAGCCAAGATCTCCTCTCGGATACGCAGTATTTT
-	many	12	TRBJ1-1	TRBV29-1	CSVKRGNTEAFF	TGCAGCGTTAAGCGGGGGAACACTGAAGCTTTCTTT
TRBD2	many	19	TRBJ2-2	TRBV4-3	CASSQGSSGDFANTGELFF	TGCGCCAGCAGCCAAGGATCGAGCGGGGATTTCGCGAACACCGGGGAGCTGTTTTTT
TRBD1	few	14	TRBJ1-6	TRBV7-9	CASSLAGQALTLHF	TGTGCCAGCAGCTTGGCGGGACAGGCCCTCACCCTCCACTTT
-	-	15	TRBJ1-2	TRBV4-1	CASSQKQGGDYGYTF	TGCGCCAGCAGCCAAAAGCAGGGAGGCGACTATGGCTACACCTTC
TRBD1	-	13	TRBJ1-2	TRBV29-1	CSVSETGGYGYTF	TGCAGCGTTTCCGAGACAGGGGGTTATGGCTACACCTTC
-	-	15	TRBJ1-1	TRBV7-6	CASSLGRSMNTEAFF	TGTGCCAGCAGCTTGGGCAGGTCAATGAACACTGAAGCTTTCTTT
-	-	13	TRBJ2-6	TRBV6-6	CASSPTGADVLTF	TGTGCCAGCAGCCCCACTGGGGCCGACGTCCTGACTTTC
-	-	16	TRBJ2-4	TRBV19	CASSDQGVLDKNIQYF	TGTGCCAGTAGCGACCAAGGGGTTCTCGACAAAAACATTCAGTACTTC
-	-	14	TRBJ2-2	TRBV20-1	CSAREYSNTGELFF	TGCAGTGCTAGAGAGTACAGCAACACCGGGGAGCTGTTTTTT
TRBD1	-	14	TRBJ2-3	TRBV7-2	CASSLARGLDTRYF	TGTGCCAGCAGCTTAGCTAGGGGGCTAGATACGCGGTATTTT
-	-	16	TRBJ2-7	TRBV7-6	CASGGDAGVSLYEQYF	TGTGCCAGCGGCGGAGATGCAGGGGTTAGTTTGTACGAGCAGTACTTC
-	few	15	TRBJ2-7	TRBV9	CASSPSPRGGREQYF	TGTGCCAGCAGCCCCTCCCCGAGGGGGGGCCGCGAGCAGTACTTC
-	-	15	TRBJ1-4	TRBV3-1	CASSPGASLNEKLFF	TGTGCCAGCAGCCCGGGGGCTTCCCTTAATGAAAAACTGTTTTTT
TRBD2	-	16	TRBJ2-3	TRBV9	CASSVDWGGLASTQYF	TGTGCCAGCAGCGTAGACTGGGGAGGGCTAGCTTCTACGCAGTATTTT